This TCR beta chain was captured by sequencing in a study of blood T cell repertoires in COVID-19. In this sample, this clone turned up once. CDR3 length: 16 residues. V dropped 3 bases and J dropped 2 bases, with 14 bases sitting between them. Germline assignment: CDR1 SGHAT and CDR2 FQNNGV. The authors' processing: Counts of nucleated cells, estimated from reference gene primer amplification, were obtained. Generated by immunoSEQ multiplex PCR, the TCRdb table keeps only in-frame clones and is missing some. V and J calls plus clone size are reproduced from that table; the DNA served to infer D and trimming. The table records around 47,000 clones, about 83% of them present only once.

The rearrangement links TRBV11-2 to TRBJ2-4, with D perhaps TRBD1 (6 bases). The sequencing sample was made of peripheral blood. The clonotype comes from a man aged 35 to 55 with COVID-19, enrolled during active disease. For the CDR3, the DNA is TGTGCCAGCAGCTTTGGTGGGACACACACCAAAAACATTCAGTACTTC. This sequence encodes CASSFGGTHTKNIQYF.